A single count supports the clone carrying this T cell receptor beta chain. Its antigen is currently unknown. These data are taken from a study of blood T cells in healthy people across ages. Whole-study findings and limits: There was a strong correlation between TCR beta diversity and naive T cell percentage. Unknown CMV status may confound age-related changes in expanded clones. More naive CD4+ cells and higher diversity marked long-lived donors relative to aged donors.

The use of a sample-barcoded 5' primer and a J-beta primer mix characterized a second PCR of roughly 6 to 11 cycles. Each CDR3 protein is one row after TCRdb ran MiXCR on the 5' RACE reads. The data contain 540,000 or so distinct CDR3 sequences, around half of them singletons. The CDR3 spans 15 residues. The ends lost 3 bases at V and 5 bases at J; junction bases unmatched: 10. CDR1 is DFQATT and CDR2 is SNEGSKA in the germline V gene (reference sequence). This clonotype was sampled from an older man in good health. What was sequenced was blood. The rearrangement links TRBV20-1 to TRBJ1-2, with TRBD1 matching 9 bases. CDR3 nucleotide sequence: TGCAGTGCTAGTTCGGACAGGGGTCTGCGGTATGGCTACACCTTC. This translates into CSASSDRGLRYGYTF.